The clone carrying this T cell receptor beta chain was seen many times. Its antigen is unidentified. The source material, RNA transcripts, was used to amplify TCR beta CDR3 regions. Initially, a first-round RT-PCR of the TCR CDR3 employed the HTBI primer set. Each CDR3 protein is one row after TCRdb ran MiXCR on the multiplex PCR reads. The table includes over 300,000 distinct CDR3 sequences, approximately 15% detected once. The V gene end was trimmed by 9 bases and the J gene end by 4 bases; junction bases not matched to a gene: 10. The CDR3 runs 16 residues. CDR1 is MNHGY, CDR2 SAAAGT, per germline. This sample was taken from a study of T cells in Graves' hyperthyroidism and ophthalmopathy. Broader study findings: Onset of ophthalmopathy came a median roughly 6.9 months after the model predicted it.

The sample consisted of blood. The clonotype comes from a woman between 55 and 75 years old with Graves' hyperthyroidism. V is TRBV6-8 and J is TRBJ1-6; TRBD1 aligns across 9 bases. The DNA of the CDR3 is TGTGCCAGGTGGCGGTTTGGGACAGGGTATAATTCACCCCTCCACTTT. It yields the protein CARWRFGTGYNSPLHF.